Listed below are T cell receptor beta chains from one sample, sequenced in a study of blood T cell repertoires in COVID-19. TCRdb's copy holds only in-frame clones and misses some; the assay was immunoSEQ multiplex PCR. This table has approximately 73,000 clones, about 89% appearing once. The sequenced material came from peripheral blood. These TCRs come from an older woman with acute or convalescent COVID-19. Each CDR3 is given with its conserved first and last residue. Each record gives: clone size, J gene, V gene, D gene, CDR3 DNA, CDR3 protein. A D gene is named only where the DNA matches it firmly. A row's size may be missing; if present it is once, few, many or a size class.

few TRBJ2-5 TRBV7-3 TRBD2 TGTGCCAGCAGCGCGTCGGGACTAGCGGGGGTAGAGACCCAGTACTTC CASSASGLAGVETQYF
- TRBJ2-1 TRBV27 - TGTGCCAGCAGTGTTGCGGGGGCAGAAAATGAGCAGTTCTTC CASSVAGAENEQFF
few TRBJ1-6 TRBV5-4 TRBD1 TGTGCCAGCAGCTTGGACAGGGGATTGGGATCACCCCTCCACTTT CASSLDRGLGSPLHF
- TRBJ1-5 TRBV2 TRBD1 TGTGCCAGCGAACAGGGGGCTAGTCAGCCCCAGCATTTT CASEQGASQPQHF
- TRBJ1-1 TRBV7-9 - TGTGCCAGCAGCTTATATCACACTGAAGCTTTCTTT CASSLYHTEAFF
- TRBJ2-5 TRBV5-1 TRBD1 TGCGCCAGCAGCTTGACAGGGGGTCAAGAGACCCAGTACTTC CASSLTGGQETQYF
- TRBJ2-7 TRBV7-9 - TGTGCCAGCAGCCCACCTAGCGACTACGAGCAGTACTTC CASSPPSDYEQYF
- TRBJ1-2 TRBV4-1 TRBD1 TGCGCCAGCAGCCAAGGGGGACAGCTCCGCCGAGGCTACACCTTC CASSQGGQLRRGYTF
- TRBJ2-1 TRBV6-5 TRBD2 TGTGCCAGCAGTCCGTGGACTAGGGCACACGATGAGCAGTTCTTC CASSPWTRAHDEQFF
- TRBJ1-1 TRBV18 TRBD1 TGTGCCAGCTCACCACCGGGGACAGGGGGTAAGAACACTGAAGCTTTCTTT CASSPPGTGGKNTEAFF
- TRBJ1-6 TRBV6-5 TRBD1 TGTGCCAGCAGTTTTACAGGGGAGGACTCACCCCTCCACTTT CASSFTGEDSPLHF
once TRBJ1-1 TRBV5-1 - TGCGCCAGCAGCTTGGGAGTTGTTGACACTGAAGCTTTCTTT CASSLGVVDTEAFF
- TRBJ1-1 TRBV29-1 TRBD1 TGCAGCGTTGGTGGGGACAGGGGCGTGACTGAAGCTTTCTTT CSVGGDRGVTEAFF
few TRBJ1-2 TRBV5-4 - TGTGCCAGCAGCTATGTAGGGACAAGGGGTAATGGCTACACCTTC CASSYVGTRGNGYTF
- TRBJ1-1 TRBV2 - TGTGCCAGCAGTGTTACGGACATTCTTAATGGTGAAGCTTTCTTT CASSVTDILNGEAFF
- TRBJ2-7 TRBV30 TRBD1 TGTGCCTGGAGGAACCGGGACAGGAGCCTCAAAGGGGAGCAGTACTTC CAWRNRDRSLKGEQYF
- TRBJ1-1 TRBV28 TRBD1 TGTGCCAGCAGTTCGTACAGGGGAAGGATAGCTTTCTTT CASSSYRGRIAFF
- TRBJ2-7 TRBV9 - TGTGCCAGCAGCGTAGGATGGGAGTCCTTGGAGCAGTACTTC CASSVGWESLEQYF
- TRBJ2-6 TRBV5-6 - TGTGCCAGCAGCTTTCAGGGCGCCGGGGCCAACGTCCTGACTTTC CASSFQGAGANVLTF
- TRBJ1-5 TRBV27 - TGTGCCAGCAGGCTTACAGTCCTTCAGCCCCAGCATTTT CASRLTVLQPQHF
once TRBJ2-1 TRBV5-6 - TGTGCCAGCAGCTTTTCCGGGTCTCTTGGGCAGTTCTTC CASSFSGSLGQFF
- TRBJ2-2 TRBV4-1 TRBD2 TGCGCCAGCAGCCAGTCGGGCGCGCGGGAGATTGACACCGGGGAGCTGTTTTTT CASSQSGAREIDTGELFF
once TRBJ1-2 TRBV2 TRBD1 TGTGCCAGCAGTGAATTTCAGGGGGCCCTTAATGGCTACACCTTC CASSEFQGALNGYTF
- TRBJ1-5 TRBV27 - TGTGCCAGCAGTTTAAACCCCTATAGCAATCAGCCCCAGCATTTT CASSLNPYSNQPQHF
- TRBJ2-7 TRBV2 - TGTGCCAGCAGCTGGGGGCAGGGTCCCTACGAGCAGTACTTC CASSWGQGPYEQYF
- TRBJ2-1 TRBV27 TRBD1 TGTGCCAGCAGTCTACGGACAGGTGAGCAGTTCTTC CASSLRTGEQFF
- TRBJ2-1 TRBV7-8 TRBD2 TGTGCCAGCAGCCCCCACGGGAGGGCCCGGGATGAGCAGTTCTTC CASSPHGRARDEQFF
- TRBJ2-1 TRBV9 - TGTGCCAGCAGCGCAAGCCCCGACAATGAGCAGTTCTTC CASSASPDNEQFF
- TRBJ2-7 TRBV28 TRBD2 TGTGCCAGCATCGAGAGCGGGAGCTCCTACGAGCAGTACTTC CASIESGSSYEQYF
- TRBJ2-7 TRBV4-2 - TGTGCCAGCAGCCAGGGAACTCTCAGGGACGAGCAGTACTTC CASSQGTLRDEQYF
- TRBJ2-5 TRBV4-1 - TGCGCCAGCAGCCAAGAATTGGGGAGTCGAGAGACCCAGTACTTC CASSQELGSRETQYF
once TRBJ1-4 TRBV28 - TGTGCCAGCAGTTCTCATGGGGGGGAGGCAGGACTGTTTTTT CASSSHGGEAGLFF
- TRBJ1-5 TRBV6-1 TRBD1 TGTGCCAGCAGTGAGACAGGGTATAGCAATCAGCCCCAGCATTTT CASSETGYSNQPQHF
- TRBJ2-7 TRBV7-3 - TGTGCCAGCAGCTCTGGGCCCTCCGACGAGCAGTACTTC CASSSGPSDEQYF
- TRBJ1-4 TRBV19 - TGTGCCAGTAGTATACAGTATAATGAAAAACTGTTTTTT CASSIQYNEKLFF
- TRBJ1-3 TRBV14 - TGTGCCAGTAGCACAGGCTACTCTGGAAACACCATATATTTT CASSTGYSGNTIYF
- TRBJ2-7 TRBV28 - TGTGCCAGCAGTTTTCGGGGCTACGAGCAGTACTTC CASSFRGYEQYF
- TRBJ1-2 TRBV7-3 - TGTGCCAGCAGCTTAAGGGGAGAGCAGGGGAATGGCTACACCTTC CASSLRGEQGNGYTF
- TRBJ1-1 TRBV9 TRBD1 TGTGCCAGCAGCACAGGGGTATCCACTGAAGCTTTCTTT CASSTGVSTEAFF
- TRBJ2-1 TRBV19 - TGTGCCAGTAGTTCACCCCGGGACAGGGTATCTCCCGGACGTGCGGGAGGTGAGCAGTTCTTC CASSSPRDRVSPGRAGGEQFF
- TRBJ2-1 TRBV5-4 TRBD1 TGTGCCAGCAGTAGGGACAGTAGCTCCTACAATGAGCAGTTCTTC CASSRDSSSYNEQFF
once TRBJ2-1 TRBV24-1 - TGTGCCACCAGTGGACGGGGTTACAATGAGCAGTTCTTC CATSGRGYNEQFF
few TRBJ2-7 TRBV6-5 - TGTGCCAGCAGGGAGCACGGCTACGAGCAGTACTTC CASREHGYEQYF
- TRBJ2-7 TRBV5-6 TRBD1 TGTGCCAGCAGCTTGGTTTGGACAGGCTCCTACGAGCAGTACTTC CASSLVWTGSYEQYF
- TRBJ1-3 TRBV4-3 - TGCGCCAGCAGCCAAGCCGGGGCGGGGGAAAACACCATATATTTT CASSQAGAGENTIYF
few TRBJ2-7 TRBV27 - TGTGCCAGCAGTTTCTCCCGGGGTCCTTACGAGCAGTACTTC CASSFSRGPYEQYF
- TRBJ2-5 TRBV5-1 - TGCGCCAGCAGCTTGGGCCAGGACCAAGAGACCCAGTACTTC CASSLGQDQETQYF
- TRBJ2-7 TRBV3-1/TRBV3-2 - TGTGCCAGCAGCCAAGACCTGCACCCGGGACACCAAGTTATTTCCTACGAGCAGTACTTC CASSQDLHPGHQVISYEQYF
- TRBJ1-1 TRBV18 - TGTGCCAGCTCACCACGGACAGCTAACACTGAAGCTTTCTTT CASSPRTANTEAFF
- TRBJ2-7 TRBV5-8 - TGTGCCAGCAGCTTGGGAGTCGGACAGTCTCTCTACGAGCAGTACTTC CASSLGVGQSLYEQYF
- TRBJ1-2 TRBV10-3 - TGTGCCATCAGTGTGGCGGGGTCCAGTGGCTACACCTTC CAISVAGSSGYTF
- TRBJ2-3 TRBV6-5 TRBD2 TGTGCCAGCAGCCAACTAGCGGGGTTCGGAGATACGCAGTATTTT CASSQLAGFGDTQYF